This T cell receptor beta chain appears in the sequencing data of a study of T cell responses to AZD1222 COVID-19 vaccine. Only in-frame clones appear in the TCRdb table, and some are missing; sequencing was by immunoSEQ multiplex PCR. The sample carries about 120,000 clones, roughly 92% recorded once. Per the germline V gene, CDR1 is SEHNR and CDR2 is FQNEAQ (reference sequence). The CDR3 consists of 16 residues. The V end lost 5 bases, the J end lost 0 bases, and 17 bases lay between the germline ends. The sequencing here drew on peripheral blood, taken on day 0 of AZD1222 vaccination. The receptor was isolated from an adult in good health. V is TRBV7-9 and J is TRBJ2-7; D possibly corresponds to TRBD1 (6 bases). The CDR3 DNA is TGTGCCAGCAGCCCAGCCGGACAGAGCCGCTCCTACGAGCAGTACTTC. It yields the protein CASSPAGQSRSYEQYF.